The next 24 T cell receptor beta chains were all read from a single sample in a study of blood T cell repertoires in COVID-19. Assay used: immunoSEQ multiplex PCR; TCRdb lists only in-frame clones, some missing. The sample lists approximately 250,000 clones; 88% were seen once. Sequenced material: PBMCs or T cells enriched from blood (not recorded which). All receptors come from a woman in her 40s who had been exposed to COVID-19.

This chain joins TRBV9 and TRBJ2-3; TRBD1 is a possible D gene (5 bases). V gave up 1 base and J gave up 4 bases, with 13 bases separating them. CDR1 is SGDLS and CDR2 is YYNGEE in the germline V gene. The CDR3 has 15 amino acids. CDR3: CASSVKAGSADTQYF. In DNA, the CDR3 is TGTGCCAGCAGCGTAAAGGCAGGGTCTGCAGATACGCAGTATTTT.

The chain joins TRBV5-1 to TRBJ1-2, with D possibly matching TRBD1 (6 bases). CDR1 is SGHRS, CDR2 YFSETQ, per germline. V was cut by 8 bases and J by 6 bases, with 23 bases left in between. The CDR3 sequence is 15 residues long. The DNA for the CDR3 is TGCGCCAGTGCACCACCCGCCGGACAGATCGATGGCTACACCTTC. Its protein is CASAPPAGQIDGYTF.

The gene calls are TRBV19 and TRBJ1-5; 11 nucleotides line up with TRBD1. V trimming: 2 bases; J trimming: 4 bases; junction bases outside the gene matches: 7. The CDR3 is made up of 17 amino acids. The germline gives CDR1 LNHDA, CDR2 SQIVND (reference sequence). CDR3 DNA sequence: TGTGCCAGTAGTATAAGCCCCCGGGACAGGGGGAATCAGCCCCAGCATTTT. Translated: CASSISPRDRGNQPQHF.

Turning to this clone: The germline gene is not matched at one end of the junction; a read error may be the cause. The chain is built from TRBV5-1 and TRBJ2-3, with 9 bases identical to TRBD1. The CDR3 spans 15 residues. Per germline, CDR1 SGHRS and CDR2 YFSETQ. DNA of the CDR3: TGTGCCAGCAGCTGGGGGGACAGGGCCACAGATACGCAGTATTTT. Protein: CASSWGDRATDTQYF.

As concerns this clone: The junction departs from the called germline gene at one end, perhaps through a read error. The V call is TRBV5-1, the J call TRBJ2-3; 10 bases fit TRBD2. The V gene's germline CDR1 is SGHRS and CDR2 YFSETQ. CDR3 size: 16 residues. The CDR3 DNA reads TGTGCCAGCAGCATAGGACTAGCGGTTAGCACAGATACGCAGTATTTT. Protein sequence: CASSIGLAVSTDTQYF. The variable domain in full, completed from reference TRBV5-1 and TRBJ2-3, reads KAGVTQTPRYLIKTRGQQVTLSCSPISGHRSVSWYQQTPGQGLQFLFEYFSETQRNKGNFPGRFSGRQFSNSRSEMNVSTLELGDSALYLCASSIGLAVSTDTQYFGPGTRLTVL.

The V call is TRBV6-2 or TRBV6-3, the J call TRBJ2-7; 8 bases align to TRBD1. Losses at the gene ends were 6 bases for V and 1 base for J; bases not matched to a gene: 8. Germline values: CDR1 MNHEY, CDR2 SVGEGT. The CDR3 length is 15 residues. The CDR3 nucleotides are TGTGCCAGCAGCGCAGGGGGCTACCGTTCCTACGAGCAGTACTTC. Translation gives CASSAGGYRSYEQYF.

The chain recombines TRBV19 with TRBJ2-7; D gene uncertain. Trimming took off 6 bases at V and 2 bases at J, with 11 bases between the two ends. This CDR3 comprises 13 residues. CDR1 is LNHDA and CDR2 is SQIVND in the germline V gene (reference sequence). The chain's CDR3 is CASSPGPTYEQYF. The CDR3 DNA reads TGTGCCAGTAGCCCTGGGCCAACCTACGAGCAGTACTTC.

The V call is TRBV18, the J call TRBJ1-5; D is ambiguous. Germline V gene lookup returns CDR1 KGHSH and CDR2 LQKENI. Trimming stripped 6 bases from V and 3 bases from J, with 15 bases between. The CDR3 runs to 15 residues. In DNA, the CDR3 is TGTGCCAGCTCTATCGCACAGCAGAACAATCAGCCCCAGCATTTT. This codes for CASSIAQQNNQPQHF.

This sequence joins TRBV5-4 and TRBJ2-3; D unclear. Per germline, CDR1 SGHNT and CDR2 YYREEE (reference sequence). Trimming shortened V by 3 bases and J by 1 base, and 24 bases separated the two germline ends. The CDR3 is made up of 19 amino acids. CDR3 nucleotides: TGTGCCAGCAGCTCGGAAGGCGGTCGGCTTACTCGGGGCACAGATACGCAGTATTTT. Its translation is CASSSEGGRLTRGTDTQYF.

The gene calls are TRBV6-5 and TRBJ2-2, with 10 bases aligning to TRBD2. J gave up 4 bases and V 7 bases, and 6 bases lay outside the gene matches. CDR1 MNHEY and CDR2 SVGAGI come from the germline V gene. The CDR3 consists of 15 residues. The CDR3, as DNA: TGTGCCAGCAATTTAGCGGGAGGCCCCACCGGGGAGCTGTTTTTT. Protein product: CASNLAGGPTGELFF.

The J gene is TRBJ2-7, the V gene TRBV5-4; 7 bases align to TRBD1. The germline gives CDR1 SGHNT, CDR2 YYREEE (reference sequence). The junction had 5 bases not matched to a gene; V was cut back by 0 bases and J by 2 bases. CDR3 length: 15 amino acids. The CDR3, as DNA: TGTGCCAGCAGCTTGGGACAGGGATCTCCCTACGAGCAGTACTTC. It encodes CASSLGQGSPYEQYF.

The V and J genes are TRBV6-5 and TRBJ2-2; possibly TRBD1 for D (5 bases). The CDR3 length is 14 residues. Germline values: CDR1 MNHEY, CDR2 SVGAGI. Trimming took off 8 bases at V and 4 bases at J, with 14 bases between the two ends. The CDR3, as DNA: TGTGCCAGCGGGTCGCGGCAGGGCACCGGGGAGCTGTTTTTT. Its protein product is CASGSRQGTGELFF.

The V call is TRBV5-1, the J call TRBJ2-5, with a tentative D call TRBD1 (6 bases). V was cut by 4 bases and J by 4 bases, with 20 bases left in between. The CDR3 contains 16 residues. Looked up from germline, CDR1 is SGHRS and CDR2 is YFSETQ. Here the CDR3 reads CASSLNSRGLGETQYF. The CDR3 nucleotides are TGCGCCAGCAGCCTGAACTCCAGGGGCCTGGGAGAGACCCAGTACTTC.

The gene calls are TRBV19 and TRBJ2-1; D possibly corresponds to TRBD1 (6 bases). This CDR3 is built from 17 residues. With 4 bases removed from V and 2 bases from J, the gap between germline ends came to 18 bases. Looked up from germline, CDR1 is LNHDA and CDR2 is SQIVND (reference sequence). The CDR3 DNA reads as TGTGCCAGTAGTACCCCATACAGGGTCGGTCCCTACAATGAGCAGTTCTTC. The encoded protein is CASSTPYRVGPYNEQFF.

CDR3 DNA: TGTGCCTGGAGTCGTCAGGGGACAGGGGGTTTCAGCAATCAGCCCCAGCATTTT. It specifies CAWSRQGTGGFSNQPQHF. This sequence joins TRBV30 and TRBJ1-5, with TRBD1 identical over 11 bases. J lost 1 base, V lost 2 bases, and 10 bases had no gene match. CDR1 and CDR2 (germline): GTSNPN, SVGIG (reference sequence). CDR3 length: 18 residues.

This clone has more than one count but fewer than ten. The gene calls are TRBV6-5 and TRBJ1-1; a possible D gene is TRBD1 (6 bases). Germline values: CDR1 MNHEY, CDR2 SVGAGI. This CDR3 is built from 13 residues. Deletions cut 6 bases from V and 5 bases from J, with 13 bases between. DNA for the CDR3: TGTGCCAGCAGACACAGGGATAGGACTGAAGCTTTCTTT. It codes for CASRHRDRTEAFF.

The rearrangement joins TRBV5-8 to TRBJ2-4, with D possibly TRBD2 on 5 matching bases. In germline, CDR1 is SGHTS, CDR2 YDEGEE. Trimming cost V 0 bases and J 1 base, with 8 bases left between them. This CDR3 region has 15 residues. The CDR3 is CASSLATNAKNIQYF. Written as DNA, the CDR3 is TGTGCCAGCAGCTTGGCGACTAATGCCAAAAACATTCAGTACTTC.

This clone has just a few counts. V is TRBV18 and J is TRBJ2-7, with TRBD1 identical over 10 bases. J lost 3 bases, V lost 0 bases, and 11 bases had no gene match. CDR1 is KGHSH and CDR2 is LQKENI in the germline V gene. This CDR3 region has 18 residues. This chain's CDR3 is CASSPPIGTGVAHYEQYF. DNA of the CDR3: TGTGCCAGCTCACCACCGATCGGGACAGGGGTTGCCCACTACGAGCAGTACTTC.

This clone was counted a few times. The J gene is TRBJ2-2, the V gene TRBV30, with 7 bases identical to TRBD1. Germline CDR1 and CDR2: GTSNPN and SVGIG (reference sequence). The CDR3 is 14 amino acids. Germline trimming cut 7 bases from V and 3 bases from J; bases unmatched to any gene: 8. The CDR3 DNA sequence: TGTGCCTCCTCCGGACAGGAGCACACCGGGGAGCTGTTTTTT. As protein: CASSGQEHTGELFF.

CDR3 bases: TGTGCCAGCAGTTACGGGAGCGGGGGGACCTACGAGCAGTACTTC. This sequence encodes CASSYGSGGTYEQYF. The chain links TRBV6-5 to TRBJ2-7; 9 positions agree with TRBD2. V was pared by 2 bases and J by 2 bases, with 4 bases of the junction left unmatched. CDR3 length: 15 amino acids. CDR1 MNHEY and CDR2 SVGAGI come from the germline V gene.

The CDR3 coding sequence is TGTGCCAGCAGCCCCGGGACAACGCTGCTGAACACCATATATTTT. Protein product: CASSPGTTLLNTIYF. V is TRBV7-3 and J is TRBJ1-3; D is possibly TRBD1 (6 bases). The length of the CDR3 is 15 residues. V was pared by 5 bases and J by 7 bases, with 18 bases between. CDR1 is SGHTA, CDR2 FQGTGA, per germline.

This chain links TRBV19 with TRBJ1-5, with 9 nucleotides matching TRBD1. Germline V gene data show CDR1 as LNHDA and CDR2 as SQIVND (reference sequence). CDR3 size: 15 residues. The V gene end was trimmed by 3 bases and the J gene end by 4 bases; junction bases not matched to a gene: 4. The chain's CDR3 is CASSIEDRGNQPQHF. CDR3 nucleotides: TGTGCCAGTAGTATTGAGGACAGGGGTAATCAGCCCCAGCATTTT.

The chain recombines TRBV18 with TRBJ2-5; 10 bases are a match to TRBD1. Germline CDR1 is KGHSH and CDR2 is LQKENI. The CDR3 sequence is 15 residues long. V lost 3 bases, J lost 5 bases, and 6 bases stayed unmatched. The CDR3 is CASSPGTGVYETQYF. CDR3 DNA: TGTGCCAGCTCACCGGGGACAGGGGTTTACGAGACCCAGTACTTC.

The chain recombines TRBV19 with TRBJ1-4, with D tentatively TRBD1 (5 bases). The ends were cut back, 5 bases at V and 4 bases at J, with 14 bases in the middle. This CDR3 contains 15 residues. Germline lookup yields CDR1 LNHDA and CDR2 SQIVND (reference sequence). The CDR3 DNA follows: TGTGCCAGTAGTTCCTTGACAGAACTTAATGAAAAACTGTTTTTT. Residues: CASSSLTELNEKLFF.